The clone carrying this TCR beta chain was detected a few times. Original analysis: Cell counts per sample came from amplifying reference gene primers. TCRdb keeps only in-frame clones here, not all; method: immunoSEQ multiplex PCR. V, J and clone size are those of that table, while D and trimming were read from the DNA. The sample has roughly 150,000 clones; more than 75% are singletons. The sample is drawn from a study of blood T cell repertoires in COVID-19. On the study more broadly: Samples came from the United States, Italy and Spain, spanning acute and convalescent COVID-19. PBMCs, B-cell-depleted T cells, or T cells were the source of the cDNA or gDNA that made up the material.

Germline V gives CDR1 WSHSY, CDR2 SAAADI. The CDR3 length is 13 residues. V dropped 6 bases and J dropped 4; count of bases not matched to a gene: 4. Sequencing was done on a sample of peripheral blood. The rearrangement joins TRBV10-2 to TRBJ2-5; 8 nucleotides match TRBD2. The sequence derives from a man aged 60 to 69 with acute or convalescent COVID-19. The CDR3 DNA reads as TGCGCCAGCAGCGGGACTAGAGGAGAGACCCAGTACTTC. Protein product: CASSGTRGETQYF.